This T cell receptor (beta chain) appears in the sequencing data of a study of blood T cells in healthy people across ages (dated by TCRdb to between 2014 and 2017). In terms of the full investigation: In model experiments, template switching captured about one uniquely barcoded TCR beta cDNA molecule for every two T cells. The study measured age-related changes in TCR beta repertoire diversity using deep sequencing normalized with unique cDNA molecular identifiers. The donors were divided into four age groups: young (average approximately 16 years), middle-aged (about 40), aged (approximately 62) and long-lived (about 80). To avoid experimental bias, donors of different ages were spread randomly across the sequencing lanes. For two donors (one aged 18 to 29 and one aged 80 or older), the study analyzed two additional independent replicas of 1 million unique cDNA reads from the same blood draw. Overall study outcomes, separate from this receptor: Estimates of total diversity based on one million sequenced T cells were regarded as lower bounds and as underestimates. Compared with the aged group, the long-lived group had more naive CD4+ T cells, fewer expanded clones and increased TCR diversity, a pattern suggesting age selection. Observed TCR beta diversity per million T cells fell roughly linearly with age, and a significant reduction was already apparent by age roughly 40. There was a strong correlation between observed TCR beta diversity and the percentage of naive T cells measured by flow cytometry. Donor CMV infection status was unknown, potentially confounding age-related changes in expanded clonotypes. Since profiling was done on bulk unsorted PBMCs, naive and antigen-experienced compartments could not be conclusively compared.

Receptor amplification or capture employed 5' RACE. Instrument on record: Illumina HiSeq 2500. The second PCR ran for about 6 to 12 cycles and used a J-beta primer mix along with a sample-barcoded 5' primer. A template-switch 5' adaptor carrying 12 random nucleotides introduced a unique molecular identifier onto each TCR beta cDNA molecule. At least 2.5 million CDR3-containing paired-end reads were obtained from each sample. First-strand cDNA was synthesized from all RNA with the Mint cDNA synthesis kit, primed by a TRBC-specific oligonucleotide. All cDNA was treated with uracil-DNA glycosylase and then went through a first 18-cycle PCR with the universal primers M1SS and BC2_uni_R. Regarding the original processing steps: For normalization, 1 million high-quality reads were randomly selected from each sample, with every read carrying a distinct molecular identifier. Reads with shared molecular identifiers were discarded instead of being binned into consensus sequences. MiTCR, run with a Q25 quality threshold and the strictest error-elimination algorithm, handled CDR3 identification, clonotype clustering and error correction. A nonparametric unseen species model using Euler transformation provided a lower-bound estimate of total TCR beta diversity. The public reads were reprocessed in TCRdb via fastp at Q25 and MiXCR, keeping in-frame beta chains. Each CDR3 protein appears once, grouped with its most common genes and DNA. In this record, the V and J calls reflect TCRdb's handling and not the investigators' own analysis. This sample gives 2 million or so distinct CDR3 sequences in total; 49% of them show up just once. The ten biggest clones cover roughly 2% of the sample.

About this clonotype: The antigen it binds to is not known. Base quality data are lacking; no much larger clone is found one base away.

The 39 donors, aged about 6 to 95 years, were systemically healthy Caucasian individuals from Russia. Each donor gave around 9.9 milliliters of peripheral blood, collected into EDTA-treated Vacutainer tubes. Ficoll-Paque density-gradient centrifugation was used to isolate PBMCs, with at least 6.5 million per sample. Total RNA, at least 6 micrograms per sample, was extracted from PBMCs with Trizol reagent. For every donor, an aliquot of PBMCs went through flow cytometry to measure the percentages of naive CD45RAhigh/CD27high T cells. Inclusive of the bounding cysteine and phenylalanine, the CDR3 is 18 residues long. Here the CDR3 DNA is all that survives: 54 bases in frame from base 1. The germline V gene gives CDR1 as SGHDT and CDR2 as YYEEEE. Trimming leaves V shorter by 0 bases and J shorter by 5 bases, with the junction holding 11 bases beyond the gene matches.

Recombination connected TRBV5-6 to TRBJ2-5, with 12 bases aligning to TRBD2. The sample comprised blood. The TCR originated in a woman aged 40 to 50 in good health. The CDR3 protein sequence reads: CASSLAGLAGSWGETQYF. DNA sequence: TGTGCCAGCAGCTTGGCTGGACTAGCGGGGTCCTGGGGGGAGACCCAGTACTTC.